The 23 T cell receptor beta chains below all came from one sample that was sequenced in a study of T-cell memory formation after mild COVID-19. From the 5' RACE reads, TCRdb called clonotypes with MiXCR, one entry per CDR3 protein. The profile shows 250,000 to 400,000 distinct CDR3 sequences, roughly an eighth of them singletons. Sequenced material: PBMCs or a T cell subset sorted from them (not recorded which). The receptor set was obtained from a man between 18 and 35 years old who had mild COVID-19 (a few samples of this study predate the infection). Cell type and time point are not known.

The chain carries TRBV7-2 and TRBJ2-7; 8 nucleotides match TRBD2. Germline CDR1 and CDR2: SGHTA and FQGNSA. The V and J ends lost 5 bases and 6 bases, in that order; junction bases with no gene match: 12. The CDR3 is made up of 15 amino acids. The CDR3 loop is CASSTPGLEGSEQYF. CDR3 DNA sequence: TGTGCCAGCAGCACCCCGGGACTAGAGGGGAGCGAGCAGTACTTC.

For the CDR3, the DNA is TGTGCCAGCAGTTGGGGCCCCCCGGGAGAGACCCAGTACTTC. It is translated as CASSWGPPGETQYF. V and J are TRBV6-5 and TRBJ2-5; D may be TRBD1 (5 bases). V dropped 4 bases and J dropped 4 bases, with 13 bases sitting between them. The length of the CDR3 is 14 residues. The germline V gene has CDR1 MNHEY and CDR2 SVGAGI.

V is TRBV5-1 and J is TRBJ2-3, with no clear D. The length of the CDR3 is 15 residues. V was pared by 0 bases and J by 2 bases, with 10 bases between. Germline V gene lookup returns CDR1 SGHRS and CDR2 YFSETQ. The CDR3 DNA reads TGCGCCAGCAGCTTGGATCGCCAATACACAGATACGCAGTATTTT. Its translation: CASSLDRQYTDTQYF.

The CDR3 loop is CASRLAGHYNSPLHF. Here the CDR3 DNA reads TGTGCCAGCAGACTAGCGGGACATTATAATTCACCCCTCCACTTT. The V call is TRBV6-5, the J call TRBJ1-6, with D maybe TRBD1 (6 bases). Germline V gene data show CDR1 as MNHEY and CDR2 as SVGAGI. V was cut by 6 bases and J by 4 bases, with 13 bases left in between. The CDR3 spans 15 residues.

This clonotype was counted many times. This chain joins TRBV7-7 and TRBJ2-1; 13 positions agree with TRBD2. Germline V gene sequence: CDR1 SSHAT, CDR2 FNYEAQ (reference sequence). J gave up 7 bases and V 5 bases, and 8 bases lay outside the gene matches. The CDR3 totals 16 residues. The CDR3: CASSAVLAGGPNEQFF. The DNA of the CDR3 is TGTGCCAGCAGCGCGGTACTAGCGGGGGGGCCGAATGAGCAGTTCTTC.

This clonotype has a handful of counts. The DNA of the CDR3 is TGCAGCGTTGAAGACAGGGTTTTCTACAATGAGCAGTTCTTC. Its protein is CSVEDRVFYNEQFF. The chain uses TRBV29-1 and TRBJ2-1, with D possibly TRBD1 on 5 matching bases. Germline CDR1 SQVTM, CDR2 ANQGSEA. The CDR3 loop spans 14 amino acids. The ends were cut back, 0 bases at V and 3 bases at J, with 9 bases in the middle.

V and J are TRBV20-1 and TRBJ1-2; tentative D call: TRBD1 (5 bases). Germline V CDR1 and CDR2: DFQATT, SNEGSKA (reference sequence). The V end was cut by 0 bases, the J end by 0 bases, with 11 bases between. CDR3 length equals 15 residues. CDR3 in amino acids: CSARDPQGANYGYTF. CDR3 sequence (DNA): TGCAGTGCTAGAGACCCCCAGGGAGCTAACTATGGCTACACCTTC.

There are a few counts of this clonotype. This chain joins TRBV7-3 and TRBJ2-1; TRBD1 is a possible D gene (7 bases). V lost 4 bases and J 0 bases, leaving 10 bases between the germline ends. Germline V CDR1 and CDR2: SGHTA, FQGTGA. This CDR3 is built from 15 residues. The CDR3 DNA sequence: TGTGCCAGCAGCTCAGGGGGAGGCTCCTACAATGAGCAGTTCTTC. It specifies CASSSGGGSYNEQFF.

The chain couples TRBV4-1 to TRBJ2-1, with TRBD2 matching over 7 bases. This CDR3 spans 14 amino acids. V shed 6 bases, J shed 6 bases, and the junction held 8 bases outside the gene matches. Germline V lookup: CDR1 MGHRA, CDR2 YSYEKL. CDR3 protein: CASRGLRGFNEQFF. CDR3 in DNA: TGCGCCAGCAGGGGGTTGCGGGGGTTCAATGAGCAGTTCTTC.

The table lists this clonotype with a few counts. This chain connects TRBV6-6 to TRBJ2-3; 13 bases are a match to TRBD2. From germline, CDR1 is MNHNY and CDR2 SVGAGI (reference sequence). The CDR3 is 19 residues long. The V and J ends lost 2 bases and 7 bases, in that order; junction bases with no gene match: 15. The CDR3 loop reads CASSYPISGTGLAGNTQYF. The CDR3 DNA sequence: TGTGCCAGCAGTTACCCGATATCAGGAACGGGACTAGCGGGGAATACGCAGTATTTT.

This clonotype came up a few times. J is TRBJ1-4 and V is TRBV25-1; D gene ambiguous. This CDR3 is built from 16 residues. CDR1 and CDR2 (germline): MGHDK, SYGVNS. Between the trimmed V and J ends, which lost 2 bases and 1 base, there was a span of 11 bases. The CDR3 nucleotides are TGTGCCAGCAGTGAAGGAGGGAGGGTAACTAATGAAAAACTGTTTTTT. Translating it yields CASSEGGRVTNEKLFF.

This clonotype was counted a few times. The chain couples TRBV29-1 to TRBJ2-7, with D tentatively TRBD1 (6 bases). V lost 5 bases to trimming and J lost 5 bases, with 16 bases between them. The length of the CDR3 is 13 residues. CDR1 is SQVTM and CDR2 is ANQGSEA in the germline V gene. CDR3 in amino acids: CSVTEGEGNEQYV. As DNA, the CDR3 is TGCAGCGTTACCGAGGGGGAAGGGAACGAGCAGTACGTC.

CDR3 region: CASSQSPPLAGGPSTDTQYF. The CDR3, as DNA: TGCGCCAGCAGCCAAAGTCCCCCATTAGCGGGGGGCCCTAGCACAGATACGCAGTATTTT. The chain carries TRBV4-1 and TRBJ2-3, with 10 bases identical to TRBD2. V lost 2 bases to trimming and J lost 0 bases; unmatched junction nucleotides: 14. Germline V gives CDR1 MGHRA, CDR2 YSYEKL. This CDR3 region has 20 residues.

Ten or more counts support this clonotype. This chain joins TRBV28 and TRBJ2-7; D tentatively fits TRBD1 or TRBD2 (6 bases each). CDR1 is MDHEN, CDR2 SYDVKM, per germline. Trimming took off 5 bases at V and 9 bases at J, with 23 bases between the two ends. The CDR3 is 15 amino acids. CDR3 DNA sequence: TGTGCCAGCAGTCCACCCTATGGGACATCGGAGGGGCAGTACGTC. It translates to CASSPPYGTSEGQYV.

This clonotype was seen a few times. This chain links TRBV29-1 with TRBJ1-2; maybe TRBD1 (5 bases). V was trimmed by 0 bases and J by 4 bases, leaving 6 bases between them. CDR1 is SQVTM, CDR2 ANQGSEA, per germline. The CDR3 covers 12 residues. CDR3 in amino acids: CSVEEGVYGYTF. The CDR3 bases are TGCAGCGTTGAAGAAGGGGTCTATGGCTACACCTTC. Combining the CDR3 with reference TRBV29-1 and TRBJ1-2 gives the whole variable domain SAVISQKPSRDICQRGTSLTIQCQVDSQVTMMFWYRQQPGQSLTLIATANQGSEATYESGFVIDKFPISRPNLTFSTLTVSNMSPEDSSIYLCSVEEGVYGYTFGSGTRLTVV.

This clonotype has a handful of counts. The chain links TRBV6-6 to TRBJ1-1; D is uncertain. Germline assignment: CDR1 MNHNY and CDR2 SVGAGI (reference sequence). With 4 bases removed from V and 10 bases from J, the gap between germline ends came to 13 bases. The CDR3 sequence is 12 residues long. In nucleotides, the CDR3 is TGTGCCAGCAGTTTTGGGCCAGGTGCAGCTTTCTTT. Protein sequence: CASSFGPGAAFF.

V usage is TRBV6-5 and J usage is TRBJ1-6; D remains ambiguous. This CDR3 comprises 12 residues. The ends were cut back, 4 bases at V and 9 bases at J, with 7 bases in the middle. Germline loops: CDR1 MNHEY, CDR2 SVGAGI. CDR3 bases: TGTGCCAGCAGTTCCCTGGTTTCACCCCTCCACTTT. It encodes CASSSLVSPLHF.

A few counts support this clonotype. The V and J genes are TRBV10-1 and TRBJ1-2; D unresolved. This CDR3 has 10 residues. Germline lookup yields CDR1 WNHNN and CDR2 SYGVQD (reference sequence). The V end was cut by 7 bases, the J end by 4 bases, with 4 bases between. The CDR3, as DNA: TGCGCCAGCACAGGCTATGGCTACACCTTC. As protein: CASTGYGYTF.

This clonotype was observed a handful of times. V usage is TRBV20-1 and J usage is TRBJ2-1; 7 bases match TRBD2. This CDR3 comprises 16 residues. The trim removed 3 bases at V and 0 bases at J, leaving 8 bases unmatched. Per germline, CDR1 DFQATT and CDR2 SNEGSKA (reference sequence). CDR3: CSARPLAVNSYNEQFF. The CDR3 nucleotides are TGCAGTGCTAGGCCGCTAGCGGTGAACTCCTACAATGAGCAGTTCTTC.

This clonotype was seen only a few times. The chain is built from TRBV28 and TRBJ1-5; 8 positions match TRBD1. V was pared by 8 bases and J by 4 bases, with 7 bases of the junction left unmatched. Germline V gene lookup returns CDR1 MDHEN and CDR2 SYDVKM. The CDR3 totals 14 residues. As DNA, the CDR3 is TGTGCCAGCGAACAGGGGGGAGGGAATCAGCCCCAGCATTTT. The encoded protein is CASEQGGGNQPQHF.

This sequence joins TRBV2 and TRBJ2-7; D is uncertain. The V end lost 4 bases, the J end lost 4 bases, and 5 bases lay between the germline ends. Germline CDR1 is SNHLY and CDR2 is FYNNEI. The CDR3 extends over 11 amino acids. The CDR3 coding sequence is TGTGCCAGCAGTGCAGGATACGAGCAGTACGTC. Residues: CASSAGYEQYV.

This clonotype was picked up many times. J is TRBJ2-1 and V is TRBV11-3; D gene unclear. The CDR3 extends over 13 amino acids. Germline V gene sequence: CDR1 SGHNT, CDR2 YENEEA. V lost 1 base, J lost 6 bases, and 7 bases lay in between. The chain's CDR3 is CASSLAPTNEQFF. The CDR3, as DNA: TGTGCCAGCAGCTTAGCACCAACCAATGAGCAGTTCTTC.

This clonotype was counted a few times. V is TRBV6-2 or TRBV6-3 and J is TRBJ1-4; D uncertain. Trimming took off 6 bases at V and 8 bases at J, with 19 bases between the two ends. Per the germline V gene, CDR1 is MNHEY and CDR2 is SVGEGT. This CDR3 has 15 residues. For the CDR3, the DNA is TGTGCCAGCAGCCCCTCTTGGAGAGGATACGAAAAACTGTTTTTT. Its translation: CASSPSWRGYEKLFF.